Below, 31 T cell receptor beta chains from the same sample are listed, as sequenced in a study of cytomegalovirus exposure and HLA in healthy donors. Amplification used 60 Vbeta primers and 13 Jbeta primers. The table came from immunoSEQ multiplex PCR; TCRdb's copy has only in-frame clones and leaves some out. This table holds about 98,000 clones, around four fifths found once. Sequenced input: PBMCs. The source is a man aged 40-50 years in good health and CMV-seronegative.

The V and J genes are TRBV6-1 and TRBJ2-5; D unresolved. The end of the DNA fits TRBJ2-7 better, so the J call may be wrong. This CDR3 has 14 residues. Germline values: CDR1 MNHNS, CDR2 SASEGT. Written as DNA, the CDR3 is TGTGCCAGCAGTGAATTGGCAGGTGACTACGAGCAGTACTTC. Its protein is CASSELAGDYEQYF.

The sample holds a few counts of this clone. The chain employs TRBV5-4 and TRBJ2-7, with D unclear. The CDR3 loop spans 11 amino acids. Trimming took off 4 bases at V and 3 bases at J, with 5 bases between the two ends. CDR1 and CDR2 from the germline V gene are SGHNT and YYREEE (reference sequence). The CDR3 protein is CASSRGYEQYF. CDR3 nucleotide sequence: TGTGCCAGCAGCCGCGGCTACGAGCAGTACTTC.

The chain uses TRBV6-5 and TRBJ1-2, with 7 nucleotides matching TRBD1. V lost 2 bases and J lost 6; bases outside the gene matches: 9. The CDR3 extends over 15 amino acids. CDR1 and CDR2 (germline): MNHEY, SVGAGI. In nucleotides, the CDR3 is TGTGCCAGCAGTTACACGAGACAGGGAGTCGATGGCTACACCTTC. Translation gives CASSYTRQGVDGYTF.

The chain couples TRBV5-1 to TRBJ1-5, with a weak D call TRBD1 (6 bases). The germline CDR1 and CDR2 sequences are SGHRS and YFSETQ. This CDR3 has 15 amino acids. V was shortened by 0 bases and J by 5 bases, with 12 bases between the two germline ends. Here the CDR3 reads CASSLVSGDDQPQHF. CDR3 nucleotides: TGCGCCAGCAGCTTGGTTTCAGGGGACGATCAGCCCCAGCATTTT.

In the case of this clone: This sample also contains other DNA sequences that code for the same CDR3. The chain joins TRBV2 to TRBJ2-5, with TRBD1 identical over 7 bases. After removal of 6 bases from V and 5 bases from J, the junction contained 12 bases not matched to a gene. Looked up from germline, CDR1 is SNHLY and CDR2 is FYNNEI. This CDR3 spans 15 amino acids. Written as DNA, the CDR3 is TGTGCCAGCAGGGATAGGGCAGGGGGATCCGAGACCCAGTACTTC. It is translated as CASRDRAGGSETQYF.

The rearrangement joins TRBV4-1 to TRBJ1-4; TRBD1 matches at 9 bases. The CDR3 covers 17 residues. Looked up from germline, CDR1 is MGHRA and CDR2 is YSYEKL. V was pared by 6 bases and J by 0 bases, with 8 bases of the junction left unmatched. CDR3 amino acids: CASRRQGVRATNEKLFF. The DNA of the CDR3 is TGCGCCAGCAGACGACAGGGGGTCAGAGCAACTAATGAAAAACTGTTTTTT.

The chain joins TRBV5-4 to TRBJ1-2; 10 nucleotides match TRBD1. The CDR3 runs 17 residues. Germline lookup yields CDR1 SGHNT and CDR2 YYREEE (reference sequence). Trimming took 4 bases from V and 4 from J; bases not matched to a gene: 13. The CDR3 DNA reads as TGTGCCAGCAGCCTAGACAGGGGGCAGTCGTTGGGCTATGGCTACACCTTC. Translated, it gives CASSLDRGQSLGYGYTF.

The rearrangement uses TRBV4-3 and TRBJ1-4; 8 nucleotides line up with TRBD1. The length of the CDR3 is 20 residues. V lost 1 base, J lost 1 base, and 14 bases stayed unmatched. CDR1 LGHNA and CDR2 YSLEER come from the germline V gene. Here the CDR3 DNA reads TGCGCCAGCAGCCAAGTTTTGGGACAGGTGGTTGGGGGAACTAATGAAAAACTGTTTTTT. Its translation: CASSQVLGQVVGGTNEKLFF.

The CDR3 protein is CASSQDRVRDKQQETQYF. As DNA, the CDR3 is TGCGCCAGCAGCCAAGATCGAGTGCGAGACAAACAGCAAGAGACCCAGTACTTC. The chain employs TRBV4-1 and TRBJ2-5; D ambiguous. Germline V gene lookup returns CDR1 MGHRA and CDR2 YSYEKL. The CDR3 runs 18 residues. Trimming removed 0 bases from V and 2 bases from J, with 19 bases in between.

The chain is built from TRBV5-7 and TRBJ2-1; D remains ambiguous. TRBV5-7 is reported as an ORF; its role is uncertain. The CDR3 loop spans 16 amino acids. Trimming removed 0 bases at V and 0 bases at J, with 10 bases between. The CDR3 is CASSLAGQSSYNEQFF. CDR3 in DNA: TGTGCCAGCAGCTTGGCGGGTCAGAGCTCCTACAATGAGCAGTTCTTC.

The DNA of the CDR3 is TGTGCCAGCAGCGTAGCTCCGGACAGGGTACATGGCTACACCTTC. As protein: CASSVAPDRVHGYTF. This rearrangement joins TRBV9 to TRBJ1-2, with TRBD1 matching 8 bases. The germline CDR1 and CDR2 sequences are SGDLS and YYNGEE. The ends lost 0 bases at V and 6 bases at J; junction bases unmatched: 7. CDR3 length: 15 amino acids.

The rearrangement links TRBV6-5 to TRBJ1-1, with D uncertain. V shed 5 bases and J shed 7 bases, with 17 bases lying between them. The CDR3 runs to 14 residues. The germline V gene has CDR1 MNHEY and CDR2 SVGAGI. CDR3 protein: CASSRLLNSNEAFF. CDR3 DNA sequence: TGTGCCAGCAGTCGACTACTGAACTCCAATGAAGCTTTCTTT.

The chain carries TRBV15 and TRBJ2-3; TRBD1 aligns across 9 bases. The CDR3 contains 16 residues. The ends lost 0 bases at V and 3 bases at J; junction bases unmatched: 4. Germline values: CDR1 LNHNV, CDR2 YYDKDF (reference sequence). The CDR3 loop reads CATSREADRGTDTQYF. In DNA form, the CDR3 reads TGTGCCACCAGCAGAGAAGCGGACAGGGGAACAGATACGCAGTATTTT.

The genes are TRBV4-3 and TRBJ2-2, with 8 positions matching TRBD2. CDR1 and CDR2 (germline): LGHNA, YSLEER. This CDR3 contains 14 residues. The V segment lost 1 base and the J segment 7 bases; nucleotides outside the gene matches: 2. The CDR3 protein is CASSQAGGDGELFF. In DNA, the CDR3 is TGCGCCAGCAGCCAAGCGGGGGGGGACGGGGAGCTGTTTTTT.

This chain uses TRBV19 with TRBJ2-2; D is unclear. The V gene lost 5 bases and the J gene lost 7 bases, with 5 bases spanning the gap. The CDR3 has 11 amino acids. Germline CDR1 is LNHDA and CDR2 is SQIVND (reference sequence). The CDR3 loop reads CASSSGGELFF. The CDR3 DNA reads as TGTGCCAGTAGTTCCGGCGGGGAGCTGTTTTTT. Variable domain in full (rest from reference TRBV19 and TRBJ2-2): DGGITQSPKYLFRKEGQNVTLSCEQNLNHDAMYWYRQDPGQGLRLIYYSQIVNDFQKGDIAEGYSVSREKKESFPLTVTSAQKNPTAFYLCASSSGGELFFGEGSRLTVL.

The chain links TRBV5-4 to TRBJ2-3, with 10 positions matching TRBD1. This CDR3 comprises 16 residues. The V and J ends lost 5 bases and 0 bases, in that order; junction bases with no gene match: 6. CDR1 SGHNT and CDR2 YYREEE come from the germline V gene (reference sequence). The CDR3 DNA follows: TGTGCCAGCAGGAAAGGGACAGGGGAAAGCACAGATACGCAGTATTTT. Protein product: CASRKGTGESTDTQYF.

The chain recombines TRBV30 with TRBJ2-5; the match to TRBD2 covers 8 bases. V trimming: 4 bases; J trimming: 5 bases; junction bases outside the gene matches: 0. Looked up from germline, CDR1 is GTSNPN and CDR2 is SVGIG (reference sequence). The CDR3 runs to 11 residues. The CDR3 protein is CAWTGGETQYF. CDR3 coding DNA: TGTGCCTGGACGGGGGGGGAGACCCAGTACTTC.

This clone was picked up a small number of times. V is TRBV11-1 and J is TRBJ2-3, with 9 nucleotides matching TRBD2. V shed 3 bases, J shed 2 bases, and the junction held 9 bases outside the gene matches. The germline V gene has CDR1 SGHAT and CDR2 FQDESV (reference sequence). CDR3 length: 17 residues. The CDR3 coding sequence is TGTGCCAGCAGCTTCTCCTTAGCGGGGGCCGTCACAGATACGCAGTATTTT. It translates to CASSFSLAGAVTDTQYF.

This clone has a single count. For the CDR3, the DNA is TGTGCCACCAGCAGAGAGTCGGCCGGGGAGCTGTTTTTT. It encodes CATSRESAGELFF. The J gene is TRBJ2-2, the V gene TRBV15; no clear D gene. The germline CDR1 and CDR2 sequences are LNHNV and YYDKDF (reference sequence). This CDR3 contains 13 residues. V lost 0 bases, J lost 6 bases, and 5 bases lay in between.

The sample holds a few counts of this clone. The chain employs TRBV9 and TRBJ2-5; D may be TRBD1 (5 bases). The length of the CDR3 is 13 residues. The germline V gene encodes CDR1 SGDLS and CDR2 YYNGEE. V lost 3 bases and J 5 bases, leaving 11 bases between the germline ends. DNA for the CDR3: TGTGCCAGCAGCGCTGCAGGGCACGAGACCCAGTACTTC. Its translation: CASSAAGHETQYF.

The rearrangement joins TRBV5-4 to TRBJ2-3; 12 nucleotides match TRBD2. This CDR3 is built from 16 residues. Germline CDR1 is SGHNT and CDR2 is YYREEE (reference sequence). Trimming cost V 5 bases and J 0 bases; bases outside gene matches: 4. The CDR3 loop reads CASRHGTSGSTDTQYF. Written as DNA, the CDR3 is TGTGCCAGCAGACATGGGACTAGCGGGAGCACAGATACGCAGTATTTT. Full variable domain (missing parts from reference TRBV5-4 and TRBJ2-3): ETGVTQSPTHLIKTRGQQVTLRCSSQSGHNTVSWYQQALGQGPQFIFQYYREEENGRGNFPPRFSGLQFPNYSSELNVNALELDDSALYLCASRHGTSGSTDTQYFGPGTRLTVL.

The chain carries TRBV19 and TRBJ2-3; D call uncertain. Germline V gives CDR1 LNHDA, CDR2 SQIVND (reference sequence). V lost 3 bases and J lost 0, with 7 bases in between. The CDR3 covers 14 residues. This CDR3 reads CASSIYASTDTQYF. The CDR3 nucleotides are TGTGCCAGTAGTATCTATGCTAGCACAGATACGCAGTATTTT.

The chain uses TRBV11-2 and TRBJ1-6; D gene uncertain. Trimming cost V 5 bases and J 8 bases, with 7 bases left between them. Germline V gene data show CDR1 as SGHAT and CDR2 as FQNNGV. The CDR3 loop spans 12 amino acids. CDR3 residues: CASSHPDSPLHF. CDR3 nucleotide sequence: TGTGCCAGCAGCCACCCGGATTCACCCCTCCACTTT. The full variable domain, completed using reference TRBV11-2 and TRBJ1-6, is EAGVAQSPRYKIIEKRQSVAFWCNPISGHATLYWYQQILGQGPKLLIQFQNNGVVDDSQLPKDRFSAERLKGVDSTLKIQPAKLEDSAVYLCASSHPDSPLHFGNGTRLTVT.

In its sample, this clone was seen a few times. CDR3 coding DNA: TGCGCCAGCAGCTTGGCCGGGGGGACGCGGGAGAACACTGAAGCTTTCTTT. Translation gives CASSLAGGTRENTEAFF. The V call is TRBV5-1, the J call TRBJ1-1; D may be TRBD1 (5 bases). V gave up 0 bases and J gave up 1 base, with 16 bases separating them. The germline CDR1 and CDR2 sequences are SGHRS and YFSETQ. This CDR3 has 17 amino acids. Together with reference TRBV5-1 and TRBJ1-1, the CDR3 gives the full variable domain: KAGVTQTPRYLIKTRGQQVTLSCSPISGHRSVSWYQQTPGQGLQFLFEYFSETQRNKGNFPGRFSGRQFSNSRSEMNVSTLELGDSALYLCASSLAGGTRENTEAFFGQGTRLTVV.

The chain employs TRBV5-1 and TRBJ1-4, with TRBD1 as a possible D gene (5 bases). Per the germline V gene, CDR1 is SGHRS and CDR2 is YFSETQ. CDR3 length equals 14 residues. The V and J ends lost 1 base and 7 bases respectively, with 11 bases between them. CDR3 in DNA: TGCGCCAGCAGCTTGAACAGGAGAGGTGAAAAACTGTTTTTT. Its translation is CASSLNRRGEKLFF.

V gene TRBV2 combines with J gene TRBJ2-7; weak D call: TRBD1 (6 bases). Germline V gene data show CDR1 as SNHLY and CDR2 as FYNNEI. The CDR3 is 13 residues long. V lost 4 bases and J 6 bases, leaving 13 bases between the germline ends. CDR3 region: CASSVSGGVEQYF. CDR3 DNA: TGTGCCAGCAGTGTTTCTGGGGGCGTCGAGCAGTACTTC.

The CDR3: CASSLRWDTEAFF. In DNA form, the CDR3 reads TGTGCCAGCAGCTTGCGGTGGGACACTGAAGCTTTCTTT. The chain has TRBV7-3 and TRBJ1-1; D gene uncertain. CDR3 length equals 13 residues. V was cut by 3 bases and J by 3 bases, with 8 bases left in between. Germline loops: CDR1 SGHTA, CDR2 FQGTGA.

This chain uses TRBV7-9 with TRBJ1-5; D may be TRBD1 (5 bases). Between the trimmed V and J ends, which lost 5 bases and 5 bases, there was a span of 7 bases. Germline-derived CDR1 and CDR2 are SEHNR and FQNEAQ (reference sequence). CDR3 length: 12 residues. In DNA form, the CDR3 reads TGTGCCAGCAGCGAGACAGATCAGCCCCAGCATTTT. This encodes CASSETDQPQHF. The variable domain in full, completed from reference TRBV7-9 and TRBJ1-5, reads DTGVSQNPRHKITKRGQNVTFRCDPISEHNRLYWYRQTLGQGPEFLTYFQNEAQLEKSRLLSDRFSAERPKGSFSTLEIQRTEQGDSAMYLCASSETDQPQHFGDGTRLSIL.

The rearrangement links TRBV6-1 to TRBJ1-5; 7 bases are shared with TRBD1. The CDR3 extends over 14 amino acids. Germline V gene sequence: CDR1 MNHNS, CDR2 SASEGT. Trimming took 6 bases from V and 2 from J; bases not matched to a gene: 4. In DNA, the CDR3 is TGTGCCAGCAGAACAGGGGTTGGCAATCAGCCCCAGCATTTT. It translates to CASRTGVGNQPQHF.

The CDR3 bases are TGTGCCAGCAGCGTATTTACAGGGGCCGCCACCGGGGAGCTGTTTTTT. Translating it yields CASSVFTGAATGELFF. The chain joins TRBV9 to TRBJ2-2, with TRBD1 matching 7 bases. Per the germline V gene, CDR1 is SGDLS and CDR2 is YYNGEE. Losses at the gene ends were 1 base for V and 4 bases for J; bases not matched to a gene: 7. The CDR3 totals 16 residues.

J is TRBJ2-3 and V is TRBV10-3; tentatively, D is TRBD2 (6 bases). V gave up 0 bases and J gave up 2 bases, with 15 bases separating them. This CDR3 is built from 17 residues. Germline V gene lookup returns CDR1 ENHRY and CDR2 SYGVKD. This CDR3 is CAISESPTRGDTDTQYF. DNA of the CDR3: TGTGCCATCAGTGAGTCCCCGACTAGAGGCGACACAGATACGCAGTATTTT.